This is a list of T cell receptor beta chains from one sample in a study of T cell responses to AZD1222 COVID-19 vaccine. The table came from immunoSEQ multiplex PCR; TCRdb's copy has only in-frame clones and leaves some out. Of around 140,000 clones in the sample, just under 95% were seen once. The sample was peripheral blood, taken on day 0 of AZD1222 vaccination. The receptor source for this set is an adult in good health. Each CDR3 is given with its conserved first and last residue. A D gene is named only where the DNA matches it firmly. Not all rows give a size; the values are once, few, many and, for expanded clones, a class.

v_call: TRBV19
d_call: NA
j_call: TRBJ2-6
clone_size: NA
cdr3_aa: CASSQGYPGANVLTF
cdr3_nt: TGTGCCAGTAGCCAAGGGTACCCTGGGGCCAACGTCCTGACTTTC

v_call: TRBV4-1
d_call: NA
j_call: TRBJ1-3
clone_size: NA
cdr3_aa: CASSQPRLGNTIYF
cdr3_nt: TGCGCCAGCAGCCAACCGCGCCTGGGGAACACCATATATTTT

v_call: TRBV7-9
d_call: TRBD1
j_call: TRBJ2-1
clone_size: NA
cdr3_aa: CASSLASIGTGMRNEQFF
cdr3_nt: TGTGCCAGCAGCTTAGCGAGTATAGGGACAGGGATGCGCAATGAGCAGTTCTTC

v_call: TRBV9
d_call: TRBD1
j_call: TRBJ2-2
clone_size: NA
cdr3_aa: CASSSGTGYGGGELFF
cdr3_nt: TGTGCCAGCAGCTCCGGGACAGGGTATGGTGGCGGGGAGCTGTTTTTT

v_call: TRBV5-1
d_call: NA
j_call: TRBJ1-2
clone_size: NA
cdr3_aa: CASSLDPESGYTF
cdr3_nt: TGCGCCAGCAGTCTGGACCCGGAAAGTGGCTACACCTTC

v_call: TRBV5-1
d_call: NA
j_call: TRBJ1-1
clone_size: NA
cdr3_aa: CASSFDPQGNTEAFF
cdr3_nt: TGCGCCAGCAGCTTCGATCCGCAGGGGAACACTGAAGCTTTCTTT

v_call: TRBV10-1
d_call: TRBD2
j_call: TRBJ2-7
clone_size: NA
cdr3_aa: CASSDTGLATYEQYF
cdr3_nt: TGCGCCAGCAGTGATACGGGACTAGCGACCTACGAGCAGTACTTC

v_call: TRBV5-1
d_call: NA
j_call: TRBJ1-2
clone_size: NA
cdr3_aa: CASSLGGPDYGYTF
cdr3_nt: TGCGCCAGCAGCTTGGGGGGACCGGACTATGGCTACACCTTC

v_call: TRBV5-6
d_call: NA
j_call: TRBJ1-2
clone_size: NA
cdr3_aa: CASSLTVSYGYTF
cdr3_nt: TGTGCCAGCAGCCTGACAGTATCCTATGGCTACACCTTC

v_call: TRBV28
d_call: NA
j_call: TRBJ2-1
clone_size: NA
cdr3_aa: CASSLLGEQFF
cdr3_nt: TGTGCCAGCAGCCTTTTAGGCGAGCAGTTCTTC

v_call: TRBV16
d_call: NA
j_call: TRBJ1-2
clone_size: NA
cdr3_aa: CASSPHDLRGYTF
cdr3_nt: TGTGCCAGCAGCCCCCACGATCTGCGCGGCTACACCTTC

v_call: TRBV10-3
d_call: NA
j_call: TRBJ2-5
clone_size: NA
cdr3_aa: CAISESGAPETQYF
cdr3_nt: TGTGCCATCAGTGAGTCGGGGGCCCCAGAGACCCAGTACTTC

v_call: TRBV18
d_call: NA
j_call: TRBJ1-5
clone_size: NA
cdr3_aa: CASSPQHMEPQHF
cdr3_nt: TGTGCCAGCTCACCACAGCACATGGAGCCCCAGCATTTT

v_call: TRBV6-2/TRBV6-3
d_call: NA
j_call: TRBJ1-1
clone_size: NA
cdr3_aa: CASSTVPGQSVNTEAFF
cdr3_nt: TGTGCCAGCAGTACCGTCCCGGGACAATCGGTGAACACTGAAGCTTTCTTT

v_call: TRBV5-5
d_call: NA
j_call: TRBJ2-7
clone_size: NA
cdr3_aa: CASSLVKSYEQYF
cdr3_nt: TGTGCCAGCAGCTTGGTCAAAAGCTACGAGCAGTACTTC

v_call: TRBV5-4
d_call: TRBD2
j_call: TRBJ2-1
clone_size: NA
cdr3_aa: CASSLRLAGAHEQFF
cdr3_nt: TGTGCCAGCAGCTTGAGACTAGCGGGAGCTCATGAGCAGTTCTTC

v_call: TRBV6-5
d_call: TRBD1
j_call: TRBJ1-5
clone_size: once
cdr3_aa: CASSQDRGWQPQHF
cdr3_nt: TGTGCCAGCAGTCAGGACAGGGGTTGGCAGCCCCAGCATTTT

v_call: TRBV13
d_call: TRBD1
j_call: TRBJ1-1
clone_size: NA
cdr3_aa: CASSSHSLGQGFTEAFF
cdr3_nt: TGTGCCAGCAGCTCCCATAGTTTAGGACAGGGATTCACTGAAGCTTTCTTT

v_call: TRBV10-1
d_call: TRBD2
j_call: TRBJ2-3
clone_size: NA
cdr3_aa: CASSESRGLGTDTQYF
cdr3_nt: TGCGCCAGCAGTGAGTCCAGGGGACTAGGAACAGATACGCAGTATTTT

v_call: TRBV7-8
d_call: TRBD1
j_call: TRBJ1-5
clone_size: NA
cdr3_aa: CASSRDRDQPQHF
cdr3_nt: TGTGCCAGCAGCCGTGACAGGGATCAGCCCCAGCATTTT

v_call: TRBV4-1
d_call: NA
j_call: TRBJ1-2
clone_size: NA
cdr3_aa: CASSQVLNYGYTF
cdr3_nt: TGCGCCAGCAGCCAAGTCCTCAACTATGGCTACACCTTC

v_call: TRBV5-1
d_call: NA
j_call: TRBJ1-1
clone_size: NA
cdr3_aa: CASSFGPSGGTEAFF
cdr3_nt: TGCGCCAGCAGCTTCGGCCCCTCGGGGGGCACTGAAGCTTTCTTT

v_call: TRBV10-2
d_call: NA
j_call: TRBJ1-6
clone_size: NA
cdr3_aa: CASSDREGSPLHF
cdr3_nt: TGCGCCAGCAGTGATAGGGAAGGTTCACCCCTCCACTTT

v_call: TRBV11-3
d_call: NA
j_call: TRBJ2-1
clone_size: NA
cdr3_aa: CASSLDGTQNTQIYNEQFF
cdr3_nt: TGTGCCAGCAGCTTAGACGGGACTCAAAATACACAGATCTACAATGAGCAGTTCTTC

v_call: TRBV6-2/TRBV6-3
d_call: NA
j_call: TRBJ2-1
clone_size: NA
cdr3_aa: CASSYKGALDEQFF
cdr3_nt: TGTGCCAGCAGTTACAAAGGAGCATTGGATGAGCAGTTCTTC

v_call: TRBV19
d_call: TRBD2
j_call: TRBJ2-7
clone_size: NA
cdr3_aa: CASSNPGLAPFYEQYF
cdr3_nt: TGTGCCAGTAGTAACCCGGGACTAGCGCCTTTCTACGAGCAGTACTTC

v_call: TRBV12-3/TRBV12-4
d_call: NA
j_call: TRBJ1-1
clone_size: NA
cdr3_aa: CASRARGTEAFF
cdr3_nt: TGTGCCAGCAGGGCACGGGGGACTGAAGCTTTCTTT

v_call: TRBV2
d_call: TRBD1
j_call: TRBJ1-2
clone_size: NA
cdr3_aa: CASRGTGVGYTF
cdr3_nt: TGTGCCAGCAGGGGTACAGGGGTCGGCTACACCTTC

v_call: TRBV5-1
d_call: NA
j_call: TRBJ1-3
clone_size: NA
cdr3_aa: CASSLGQNSGNTIYF
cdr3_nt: TGCGCCAGCAGCTTGGGACAAAACTCTGGAAACACCATATATTTT

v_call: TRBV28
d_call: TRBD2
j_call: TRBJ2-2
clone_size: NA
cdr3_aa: CASSLLWTSGNTGELFF
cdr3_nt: TGTGCCAGCAGTTTACTTTGGACTAGCGGTAACACCGGGGAGCTGTTTTTT

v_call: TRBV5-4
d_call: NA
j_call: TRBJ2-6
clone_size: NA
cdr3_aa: CASSLGPAGANVLTF
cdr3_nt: TGTGCCAGCAGCCTCGGACCGGCTGGGGCCAACGTCCTGACTTTC

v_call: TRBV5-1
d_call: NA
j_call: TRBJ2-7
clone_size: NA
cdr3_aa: CASSLDGSSGIYEQYF
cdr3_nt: TGCGCCAGCAGCTTGGATGGTAGCTCGGGAATCTACGAGCAGTACTTC

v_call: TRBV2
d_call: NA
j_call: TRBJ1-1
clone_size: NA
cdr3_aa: CASTIQGGRTEAFF
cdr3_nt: TGTGCCAGCACCATACAGGGAGGAAGGACTGAAGCTTTCTTT

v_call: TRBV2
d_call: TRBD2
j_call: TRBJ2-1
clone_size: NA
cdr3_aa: CASSGRALDEQFF
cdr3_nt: TGTGCCAGCTCCGGGAGGGCCTTAGATGAGCAGTTCTTC

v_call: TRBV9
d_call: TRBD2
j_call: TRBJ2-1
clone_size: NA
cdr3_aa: CASSVSSGRAGSLEQFF
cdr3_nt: TGTGCCAGCAGCGTATCGAGCGGGAGGGCCGGGTCGCTTGAGCAGTTCTTC

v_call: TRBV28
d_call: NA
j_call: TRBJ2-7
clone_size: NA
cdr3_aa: CASSLASLNPSYEQYF
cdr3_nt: TGTGCCAGCAGTTTGGCTAGCCTGAACCCCTCCTACGAGCAGTACTTC

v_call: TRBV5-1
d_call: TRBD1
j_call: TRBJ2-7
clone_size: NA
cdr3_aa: CASSLQPGQGYEQYF
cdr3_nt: TGCGCCAGCAGCTTACAACCGGGACAGGGCTACGAGCAGTACTTC

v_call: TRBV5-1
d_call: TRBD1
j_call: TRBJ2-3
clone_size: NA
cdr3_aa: CASSLPQGEADTQYF
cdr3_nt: TGCGCCAGCAGCTTGCCCCAGGGGGAAGCAGATACGCAGTATTTT

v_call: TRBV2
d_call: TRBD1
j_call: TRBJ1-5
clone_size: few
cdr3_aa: CAPATDRGNQPQHF
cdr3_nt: TGTGCCCCTGCAACGGACAGGGGCAATCAGCCCCAGCATTTT

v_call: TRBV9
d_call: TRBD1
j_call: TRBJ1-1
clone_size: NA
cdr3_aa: CASSARQGAEAFF
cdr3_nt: TGTGCCAGCAGCGCGAGACAGGGGGCTGAAGCTTTCTTT

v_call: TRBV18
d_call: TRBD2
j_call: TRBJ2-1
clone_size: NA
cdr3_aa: CASSPRLAGYNEQFF
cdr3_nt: TGTGCCAGCTCACCACGACTAGCGGGGTACAATGAGCAGTTCTTC

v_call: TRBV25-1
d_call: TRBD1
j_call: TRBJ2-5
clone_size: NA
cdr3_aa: CASSAPGQGAETQYF
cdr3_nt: TGTGCCAGCAGTGCACCGGGACAGGGGGCAGAGACCCAGTACTTC

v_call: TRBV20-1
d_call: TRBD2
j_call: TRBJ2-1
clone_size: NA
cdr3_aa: CSASLGLESGQFF
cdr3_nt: TGCAGTGCTAGTCTTGGACTAGAAAGTGGGCAGTTCTTC

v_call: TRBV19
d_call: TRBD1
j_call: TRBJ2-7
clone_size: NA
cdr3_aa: CASSVQGVPSYEQYF
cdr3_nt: TGTGCCAGTAGTGTACAGGGGGTCCCCTCCTACGAGCAGTACTTC

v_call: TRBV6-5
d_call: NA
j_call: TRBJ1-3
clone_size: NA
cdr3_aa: CASSTPTDSGNTIYF
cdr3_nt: TGTGCCAGCAGCACGCCGACGGACTCTGGAAACACCATATATTTT

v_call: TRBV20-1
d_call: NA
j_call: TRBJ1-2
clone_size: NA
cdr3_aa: CSAPSYGYTF
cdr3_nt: TGCAGTGCTCCGAGCTATGGCTACACCTTC

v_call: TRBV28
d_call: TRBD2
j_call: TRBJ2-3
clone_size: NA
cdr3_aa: CASSPLRLAGTDTQYF
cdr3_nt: TGTGCCAGCAGTCCGCTAAGACTAGCGGGAACAGATACGCAGTATTTT

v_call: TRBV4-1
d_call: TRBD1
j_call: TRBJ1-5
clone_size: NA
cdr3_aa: CASSHPGARQGSRPQHF
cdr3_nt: TGCGCCAGCAGCCACCCGGGTGCAAGACAGGGGTCCAGGCCCCAGCATTTT

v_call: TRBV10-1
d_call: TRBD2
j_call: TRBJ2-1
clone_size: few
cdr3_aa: CASSESTAGGHEQFF
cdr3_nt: TGCGCCAGCAGTGAGTCGACAGCGGGAGGGCATGAGCAGTTCTTC

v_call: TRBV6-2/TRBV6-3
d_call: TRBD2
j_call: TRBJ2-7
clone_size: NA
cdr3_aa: CASSYSSGSSYEQYF
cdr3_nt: TGTGCCAGCAGTTACTCGAGCGGGAGCTCCTACGAGCAGTACTTC

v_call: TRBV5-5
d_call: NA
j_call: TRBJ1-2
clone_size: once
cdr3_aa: CASSWGGLGTF
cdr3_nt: TGTGCCAGCAGCTGGGGTGGGCTGGGCACCTTC

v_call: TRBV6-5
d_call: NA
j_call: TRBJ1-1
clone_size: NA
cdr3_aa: CASITRPGSTEAFF
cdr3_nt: TGTGCCAGCATTACCCGCCCAGGGAGCACTGAAGCTTTCTTT

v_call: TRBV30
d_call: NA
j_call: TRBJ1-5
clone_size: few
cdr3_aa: CAWSVFGNQPQHF
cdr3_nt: TGTGCCTGGAGTGTTTTCGGGAATCAGCCCCAGCATTTT

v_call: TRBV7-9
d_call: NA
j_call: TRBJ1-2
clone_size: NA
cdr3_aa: CASSLASQGSGYTF
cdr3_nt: TGTGCCAGCAGCTTAGCGAGCCAGGGGTCTGGCTACACCTTC